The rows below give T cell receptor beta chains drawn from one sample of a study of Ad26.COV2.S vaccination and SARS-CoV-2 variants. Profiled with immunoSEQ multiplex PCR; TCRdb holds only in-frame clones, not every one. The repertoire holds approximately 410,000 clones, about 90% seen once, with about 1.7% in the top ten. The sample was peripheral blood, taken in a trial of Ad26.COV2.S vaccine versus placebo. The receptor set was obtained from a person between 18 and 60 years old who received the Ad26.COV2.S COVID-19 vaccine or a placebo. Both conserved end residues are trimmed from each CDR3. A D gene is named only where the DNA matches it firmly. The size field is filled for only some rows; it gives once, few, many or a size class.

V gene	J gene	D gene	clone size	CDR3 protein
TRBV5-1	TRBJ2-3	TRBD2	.	ASSLEGTNTGTQY
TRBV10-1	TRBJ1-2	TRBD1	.	ASSDRTGRGYT
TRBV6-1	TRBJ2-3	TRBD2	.	ASSDGGAWDTQY
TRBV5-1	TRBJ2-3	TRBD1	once	ASSTDLGQESTDTQY
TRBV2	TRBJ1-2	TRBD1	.	ASSVTGGYGYT
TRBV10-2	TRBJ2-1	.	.	ASSDGGPSYNEQF
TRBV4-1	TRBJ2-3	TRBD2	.	ASSQDVTSGADTQY
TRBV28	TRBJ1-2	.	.	ASTDWGNYGYT
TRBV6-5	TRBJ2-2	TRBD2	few	ASSTSSGESGELF
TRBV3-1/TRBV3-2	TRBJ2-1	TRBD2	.	ASRSWTSISNEQF
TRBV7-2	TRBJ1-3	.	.	ASSLMGSGNTIY
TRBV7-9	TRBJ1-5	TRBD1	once	ASSRGTGGGNQPQH
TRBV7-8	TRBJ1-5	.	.	ASSLWSIRELNQPQH
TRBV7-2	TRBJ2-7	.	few	ASSLVSGSYEQY
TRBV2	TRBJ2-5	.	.	ASKWLATETQY
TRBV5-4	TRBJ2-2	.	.	ASSSNLGKGAGELF
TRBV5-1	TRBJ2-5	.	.	ASRLSQGSETQY
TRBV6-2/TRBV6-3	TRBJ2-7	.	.	ASSYSSSYYEQY
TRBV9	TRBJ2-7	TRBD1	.	ASSVGQGAYEQY
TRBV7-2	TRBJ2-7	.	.	ASSAHRDYEQY
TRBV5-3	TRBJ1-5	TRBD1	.	ARSFKGRAGGDQPQH
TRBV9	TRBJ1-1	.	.	ASSVAGAANTEAF
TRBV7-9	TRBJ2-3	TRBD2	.	ASSQGLAGTDTQY
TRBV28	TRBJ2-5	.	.	ASSLFQETQY
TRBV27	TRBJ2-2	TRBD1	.	ASSLKGARTGELF
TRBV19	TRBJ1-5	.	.	ASSPTDSNQPQH
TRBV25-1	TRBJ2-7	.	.	ASKGSSYEQY
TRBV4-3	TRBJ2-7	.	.	ASAEWGGRGASYEQY
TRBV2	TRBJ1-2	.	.	ASRSTGDYGYT
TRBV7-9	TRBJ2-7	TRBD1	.	ASSPGTGVVN
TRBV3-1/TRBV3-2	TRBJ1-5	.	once	ASSQEEGEIEICDQPQH
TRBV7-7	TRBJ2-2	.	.	ASSLKPSPNTGELF
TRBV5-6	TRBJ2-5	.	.	ASSLYQGRADGGETQY
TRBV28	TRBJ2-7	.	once	ASSLSVAYEQY
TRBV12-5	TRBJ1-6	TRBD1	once	ASGLGDSSPLH
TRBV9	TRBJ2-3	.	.	ASSVEGVLRNTDTQY
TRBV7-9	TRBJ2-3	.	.	ASSAVSTTDTQY
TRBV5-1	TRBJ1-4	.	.	ASSPLTGTNIQLF
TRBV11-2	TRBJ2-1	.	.	ASSPTDNEQF
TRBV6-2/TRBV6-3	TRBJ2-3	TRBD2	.	ASSYGGTSGFPSTDTQY